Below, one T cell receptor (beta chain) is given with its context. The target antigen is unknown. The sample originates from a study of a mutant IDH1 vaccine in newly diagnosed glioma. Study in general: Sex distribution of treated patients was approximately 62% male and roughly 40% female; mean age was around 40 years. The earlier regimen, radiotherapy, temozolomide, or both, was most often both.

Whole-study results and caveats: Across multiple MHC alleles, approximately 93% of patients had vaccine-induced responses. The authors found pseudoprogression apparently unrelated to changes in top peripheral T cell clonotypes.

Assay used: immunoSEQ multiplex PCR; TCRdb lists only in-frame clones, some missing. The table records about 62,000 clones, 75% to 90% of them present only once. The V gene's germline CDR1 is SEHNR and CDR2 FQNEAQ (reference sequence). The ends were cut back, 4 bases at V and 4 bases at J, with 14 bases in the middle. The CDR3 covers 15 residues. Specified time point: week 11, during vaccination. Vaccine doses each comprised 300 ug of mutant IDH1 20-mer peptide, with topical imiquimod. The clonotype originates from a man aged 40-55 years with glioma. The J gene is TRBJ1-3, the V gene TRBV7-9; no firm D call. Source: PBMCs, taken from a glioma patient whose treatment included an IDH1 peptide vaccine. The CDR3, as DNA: TGTGCCAGCAGCTCACTTCTTAGTTACGGAAACACCATATATTTT. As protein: CASSSLLSYGNTIYF.